A selection of T cell receptor beta chains follows, all from one sample in a study of T cells in Graves' hyperthyroidism and ophthalmopathy. TCRdb redid the calling of the multiplex PCR reads with MiXCR, one entry per CDR3 protein. In the table there are some 510,000 distinct CDR3 sequences, under 25% of which are singletons. Sequenced material: blood. These receptor sequences come from a young man with Graves' hyperthyroidism. The CDR3 runs from the conserved cysteine through the conserved F or W. D genes are given only for firm matches. Size values are once, few and many counts, or a class for expanded clones, and some rows have none.

J: TRBJ1-2; size: .; V: TRBV12-3/TRBV12-4; D: .; CDR3: CASSFEHRASINYGYTF; DNA: TGTGCCAGCAGTTTCGAGCACAGGGCTTCTATTAACTATGGCTACACCTTC
J: TRBJ1-1; size: many; V: TRBV6-1; D: TRBD1; CDR3: CASRTGAAPEAFF; DNA: TGTGCCAGCAGGACAGGGGCCGCACCCGAAGCTTTCTTT
J: TRBJ1-1; size: many; V: TRBV20-1; D: .; CDR3: CSAEQIAEAFF; DNA: TGCAGTGCTGAACAGATCGCTGAAGCTTTCTTT
J: TRBJ2-7; size: many; V: TRBV28; D: TRBD1; CDR3: CASSSWDRGYYEQYF; DNA: TGTGCCAGCAGTTCCTGGGACAGGGGGTATTACGAGCAGTACTTC
J: TRBJ1-1; size: .; V: TRBV4-1; D: .; CDR3: CASSQDPGQIEAFF; DNA: TGCGCCAGCAGCCAAGACCCCGGACAGATTGAAGCTTTCTTT
J: TRBJ1-1; size: many; V: TRBV19; D: .; CDR3: CASSIPGGLNTEAFF; DNA: TGTGCCAGTAGTATACCCGGGGGATTGAACACTGAAGCTTTCTTT
J: TRBJ2-7; size: .; V: TRBV18; D: TRBD2; CDR3: CASSPPSSGKYEQYF; DNA: TGTGCCAGCTCACCACCGTCTAGCGGGAAGTACGAGCAGTACTTC
J: TRBJ2-7; size: few; V: TRBV5-1; D: .; CDR3: CASSLSAGSYYEQYF; DNA: TGCGCCAGCAGCTTGTCGGCAGGGTCGTACTACGAGCAGTACTTC
J: TRBJ2-2; size: many; V: TRBV2; D: .; CDR3: CASVTGHDTGELFF; DNA: TGTGCCAGCGTCACAGGGCACGACACCGGGGAGCTGTTTTTT
J: TRBJ2-2; size: many; V: TRBV5-1; D: TRBD1; CDR3: CASREGGAGAGELFF; DNA: TGCGCCAGCAGAGAAGGGGGCGCCGGGGCCGGGGAGCTGTTTTTT
J: TRBJ2-7; size: few; V: TRBV2; D: .; CDR3: CASSEAGTEWSYEQYF; DNA: TGTGCCAGCAGTGAAGCCGGGACCGAGTGGAGCTACGAGCAGTACTTC
J: TRBJ1-2; size: few; V: TRBV28; D: .; CDR3: CASSSSKTDNYGYTF; DNA: TGTGCCAGCAGTTCATCAAAGACAGACAACTATGGCTACACCTTC
J: TRBJ2-7; size: many; V: TRBV6-1; D: .; CDR3: CASSELAYDGYEQYF; DNA: TGTGCCAGCAGTGAATTGGCTTATGACGGATACGAGCAGTACTTC
J: TRBJ1-3; size: few; V: TRBV4-2; D: .; CDR3: CASSQDLGFFGNSGNTIYF; DNA: TGTGCCAGCAGCCAAGATCTAGGATTCTTCGGCAACTCTGGAAACACCATATATTTT
J: TRBJ1-2; size: many; V: TRBV12-3/TRBV12-4; D: TRBD1; CDR3: CASSFLQTGGGYTF; DNA: TGTGCCAGCAGTTTCCTCCAGACAGGGGGAGGCTACACCTTC
J: TRBJ2-5; size: many; V: TRBV6-2/TRBV6-3; D: .; CDR3: CASSYAGVGETQYF; DNA: TGTGCCAGCAGTTACGCGGGTGTAGGCGAGACCCAGTACTTC
J: TRBJ1-1; size: many; V: TRBV6-5; D: .; CDR3: CASSYSSNTEAFF; DNA: TGTGCCAGCAGTTACAGCTCGAACACTGAAGCTTTCTTT
J: TRBJ2-5; size: many; V: TRBV6-2/TRBV6-3; D: .; CDR3: CASSYIGVSRRGETQYF; DNA: TGTGCCAGCAGTTACATAGGCGTCTCACGGCGGGGAGAGACCCAGTACTTC
J: TRBJ2-7; size: many; V: TRBV10-2; D: TRBD2; CDR3: CASSERGLGLEQYF; DNA: TGCGCCAGCAGTGAGAGGGGACTAGGGCTCGAGCAGTACTTC
J: TRBJ2-2; size: few; V: TRBV5-4; D: TRBD2; CDR3: CASSLRAGAPLIGELFF; DNA: TGTGCCAGCAGCTTGAGGGCGGGAGCGCCTTTGATCGGGGAGCTGTTTTTT
J: TRBJ1-1; size: .; V: TRBV20-1; D: .; CDR3: CSEGTALNTEAFF; DNA: TGCAGTGAAGGGACGGCCTTGAACACTGAAGCTTTCTTT
J: TRBJ2-5; size: few; V: TRBV2; D: .; CDR3: CASSEAGLGQETQYF; DNA: TGTGCCAGCAGTGAAGCTGGGCTAGGCCAAGAGACCCAGTACTTC
J: TRBJ1-2; size: few; V: TRBV5-1; D: TRBD1; CDR3: CASSFGTGGEGRRDGYTF; DNA: TGCGCCAGCAGCTTCGGGACAGGGGGCGAAGGGCGGAGAGATGGCTACACCTTC
J: TRBJ1-6; size: few; V: TRBV27; D: TRBD1; CDR3: CASSSLPFPGQGVSSLHF; DNA: TGTGCCAGCAGTTCCCTCCCCTTTCCGGGACAGGGGGTATCATCCCTCCACTTT
J: TRBJ2-7; size: medium-sized; V: TRBV6-2/TRBV6-3; D: TRBD2; CDR3: CASSPGLEASEQYF; DNA: TGTGCCAGCAGTCCGGGACTAGAGGCGTCCGAGCAGTACTTC
J: TRBJ1-2; size: .; V: TRBV7-8; D: .; CDR3: CASSLEGFLYGYTF; DNA: TGTGCCAGCAGCTTAGAAGGGTTCCTCTATGGCTACACCTTC
J: TRBJ2-7; size: .; V: TRBV6-5; D: .; CDR3: CASSYLGLADQYF; DNA: TGTGCCAGCAGTTACCTAGGTTTGGCCGATCAGTACTTC
J: TRBJ2-6; size: many; V: TRBV12-3/TRBV12-4; D: TRBD1; CDR3: CASSFWGTGVYGANVLTF; DNA: TGTGCCAGCAGTTTTTGGGGGACAGGGGTTTATGGGGCCAACGTCCTGACTTTC
J: TRBJ2-7; size: few; V: TRBV6-1; D: .; CDR3: CASSPTGLGYEQYF; DNA: TGTGCCAGCAGCCCCACAGGGCTCGGGTACGAGCAGTACTTC
J: TRBJ2-7; size: .; V: TRBV11-2; D: .; CDR3: CASSPFGRDSYEQYF; DNA: TGTGCCAGCAGTCCGTTTGGGCGCGATTCCTACGAGCAGTACTTC
J: TRBJ1-1; size: .; V: TRBV6-1; D: .; CDR3: CASTGLTEAFF; DNA: TGTGCCAGCACGGGTCTGACTGAAGCTTTCTTT